The clone carrying this T cell receptor beta chain was counted a single time. Its antigen is unknown. This sample stems from a study of blood T cells in healthy people across ages. Per germline, CDR1 SGHTA and CDR2 FQGNSA. The CDR3 has 13 residues. The V gene lost 3 bases and the J gene lost 13 bases, with 16 bases spanning the gap. Using a J-beta primer mix together with a sample-barcoded 5' primer, a second PCR was run for roughly 7 to 11 cycles. MiXCR, run by TCRdb on the 5' RACE reads, gives a single entry per CDR3 protein. Here the sample spans hundreds of thousands of distinct CDR3 sequences, around half being singletons. Study-wide points: Aged donors had fewer naive CD4+ cells and lower diversity than long-lived donors.

This receptor was obtained from a man older than 75 in good health. The chain is built from TRBV7-2 and TRBJ2-1; a possible D gene is TRBD2 (6 bases). The sequencing input was blood. The CDR3 loop is CASSLVSARDQFF. CDR3 in DNA: TGTGCCAGCAGCTTGGTCTCGGCGCGGGATCAGTTCTTC.